This TCR beta chain came from a study of response to subunit inactivated influenza vaccine. This clonotype was picked up a small number of times. Its antigen is unidentified. Study results and caveats: A suggestion made by the authors is that each seasonal influenza vaccination recruits few new T cells.

TCRdb itself ran the RT-PCR reads through MiXCR, one entry per CDR3 protein. The data contain over 400,000 distinct CDR3 sequences, over 10% of them singletons. Trimming took off 5 bases at V and 1 base at J, with 15 bases between the two ends. The germline gives CDR1 ENHRY, CDR2 SYGVKD. The CDR3 covers 16 residues. This receptor was taken from a man aged 50 to 60 who received an inactivated influenza vaccine. The chain combines TRBV10-3 with TRBJ2-1; TRBD2 might be the D (6 bases). The source was PBMCs from blood, collected 40 to 50 days after vaccination. The CDR3 region has the DNA TGTGCCATCAGTCTCCTCACTAGCCGGTCCTACAATGAGCAGTTCTTC. This sequence encodes CAISLLTSRSYNEQFF.